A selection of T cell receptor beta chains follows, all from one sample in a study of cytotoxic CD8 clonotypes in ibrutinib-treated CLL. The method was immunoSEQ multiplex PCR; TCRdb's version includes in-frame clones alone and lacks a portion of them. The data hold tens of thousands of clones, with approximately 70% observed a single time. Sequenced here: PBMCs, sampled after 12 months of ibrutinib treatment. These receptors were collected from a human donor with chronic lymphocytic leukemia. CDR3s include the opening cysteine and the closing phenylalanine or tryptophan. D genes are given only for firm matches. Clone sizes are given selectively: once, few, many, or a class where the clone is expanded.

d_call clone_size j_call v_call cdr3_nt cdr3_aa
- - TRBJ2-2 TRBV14 TGTGCCAGCAGCCATGTCCCGAACACCGGGGAGCTGTTTTTT CASSHVPNTGELFF
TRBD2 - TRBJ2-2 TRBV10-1 TGCGCCAGCAGTGAGTCTAGCGGGGGCCACAACACCGGGGAGCTGTTTTTT CASSESSGGHNTGELFF
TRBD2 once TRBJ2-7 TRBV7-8 TGTGCCAGCAGCCCCAGGACTAGCGTAGACGAGCAGTACTTC CASSPRTSVDEQYF
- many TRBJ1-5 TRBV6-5 TGTGCCAGCAGTTACGGCCGGAATCAGCCCCAGCATTTT CASSYGRNQPQHF
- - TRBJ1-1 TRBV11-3 TGTGCCAGCAGCTTAAGGGGAGCGGGGACTGAAGCTTTCTTT CASSLRGAGTEAFF
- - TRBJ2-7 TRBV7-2 TGTGCCAGCAGCTTAGCGACGCCCCGGGAGCAGTACTTC CASSLATPREQYF
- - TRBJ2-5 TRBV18 TGTGCCAGCTCACCCGCTGTCCAAGAGACCCAGTACTTC CASSPAVQETQYF
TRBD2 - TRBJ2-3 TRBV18 TGTGCCAGCTCAAAAGGGACTAGCGGGTCTTCAGATACGCAGTATTTT CASSKGTSGSSDTQYF
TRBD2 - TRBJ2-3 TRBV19 TGTGCCAGCGGGACTAGCGGCCCGGCTACGCAGTATTTT CASGTSGPATQYF
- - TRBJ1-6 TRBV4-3 TGCGCCAGCAGCCAACTTGGGAATTCACCCCTCCACTTT CASSQLGNSPLHF
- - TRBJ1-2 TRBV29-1 TGCAGCGCCGGGGAGGCTAACTATGGCTACACCTTC CSAGEANYGYTF
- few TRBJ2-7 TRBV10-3 TGTGCCATCAGTGCAGGGGATATCAACGAGCAGTACTTC CAISAGDINEQYF
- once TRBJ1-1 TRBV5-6 TGTGCCAGCAGCTTTGGGGGGGCTCCTGAAGCTTTCTTT CASSFGGAPEAFF
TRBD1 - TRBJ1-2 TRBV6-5 TGTGCCAGCAGCTCGCCAAAGACAGGGGTCTATGGCTACACCTTC CASSSPKTGVYGYTF
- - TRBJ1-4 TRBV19 TGTGCCAGTAGTAAGTGGGACACCAATGAAAAACTGTTTTTT CASSKWDTNEKLFF
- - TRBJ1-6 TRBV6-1 TGTGCCAGCAGTGAATACAGGGATTCACCCCTCCACTTT CASSEYRDSPLHF
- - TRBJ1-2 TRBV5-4 TGTGCCAGCAGCTTGTCGTGGGAAGTTCTCTATGGCTACACCTTC CASSLSWEVLYGYTF
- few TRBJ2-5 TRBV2 TGTGCCAGCAGTGGATGGACGGCGCAAGAGACCCAGTACTTC CASSGWTAQETQYF
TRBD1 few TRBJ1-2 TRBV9 TGTGCCAGCAGCACCACAGGGGGCAACTATGGCTACACCTTC CASSTTGGNYGYTF
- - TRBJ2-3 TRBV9 TGTGCCAGCAGCGTAGACGGCACAGATACGCAGTATTTT CASSVDGTDTQYF
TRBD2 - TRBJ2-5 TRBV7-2 TGTGCCAGCAGCGCAGCCACCCCGGGGGGTGAGACCCAGTACTTC CASSAATPGGETQYF
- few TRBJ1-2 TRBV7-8 TGTGCCAGCAGCCCACAGGGAAACTATGGCTACACCTTC CASSPQGNYGYTF
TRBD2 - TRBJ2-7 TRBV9 TGTGCCAGCAGCCCCCGCCCCCGACTAGCGGGGGGATTTTACGAGCAGTACTTC CASSPRPRLAGGFYEQYF
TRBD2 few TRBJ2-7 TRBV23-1 TGCGCCAGCAGTCAATCGGGTCGGGGGGAAGGATCCTACGAGCAGTACTTC CASSQSGRGEGSYEQYF
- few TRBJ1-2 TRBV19 TGTGCCAGTACAGTAACTACAGGGAGTTACGATGGCTACACCTTC CASTVTTGSYDGYTF
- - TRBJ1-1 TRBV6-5 TGTGCCAGCAGCGATGGCACTGAAGCTTTCTTT CASSDGTEAFF
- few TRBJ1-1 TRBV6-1 TGTGCCAGCAGTTTCGTGGGGGAAACTGAAGCTTTCTTT CASSFVGETEAFF
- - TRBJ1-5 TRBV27 TGTGCCAGCAGTTTGAGAACCTCCGGGCAGCCCCAGCATTTT CASSLRTSGQPQHF
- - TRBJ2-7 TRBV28 TGTGCCAGCAGTTTAACACCGGGACCCATCCCCTACGAGCAGTACTTC CASSLTPGPIPYEQYF
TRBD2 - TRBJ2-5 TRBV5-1 TGCGCCAGCAGCCCGGGACTAGCGGGGATCGGGACCCAGTACTTC CASSPGLAGIGTQYF
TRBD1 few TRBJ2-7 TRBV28 TGTGCCAGCAGCTACCCGGCCCTTATTGGGACAGTATACGAGCAGTACTTC CASSYPALIGTVYEQYF
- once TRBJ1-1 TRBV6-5 TGTGCCAGCAGTTCCTCCGGTGGCACTGAAGCTTTCTTT CASSSSGGTEAFF
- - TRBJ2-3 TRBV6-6 TGTGCCAGCAGCCTCCCTAGGGATACGCAGTATTTT CASSLPRDTQYF
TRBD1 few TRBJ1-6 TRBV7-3 TGTGCCAGCAGCCCGGGACAGGCGAATTCACCCCTCCACTTT CASSPGQANSPLHF
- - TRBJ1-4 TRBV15 TGTGCCACCAGCCCTGGACAGTTTAATGAAAAACTGTTTTTT CATSPGQFNEKLFF
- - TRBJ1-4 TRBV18 TGTGCCAGCTCACCAGGGGCAGCTAATGAAAAACTGTTTTTT CASSPGAANEKLFF
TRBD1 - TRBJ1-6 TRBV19 TGTGCCAGTAGCGAAAACCAACCGGGACAGGGCTTCCCCCTCCACTTT CASSENQPGQGFPLHF
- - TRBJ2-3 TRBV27 TGTGCCAGCAGCAAACTGGGGCTCCCGATCGGTACAGATACGCAGTATTTT CASSKLGLPIGTDTQYF
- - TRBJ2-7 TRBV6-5 TGTGCCAGCAGTTACTCGAGAGGACCGATCTACGAGCAGTACTTC CASSYSRGPIYEQYF
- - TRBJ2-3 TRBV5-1 TGCGCCAGCAGCTTGTCTGCAGATACGCAGTATTTT CASSLSADTQYF
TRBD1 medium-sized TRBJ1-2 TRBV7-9 TGTGCCAGCAGCCACGGGACAGTTCCTAACTATGGCTACACCTTC CASSHGTVPNYGYTF
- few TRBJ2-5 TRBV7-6 TGTGCCAGCAGCCCTAGGGGAGAGACCCAGTACTTC CASSPRGETQYF